This T cell receptor (beta chain) is drawn from a study of T cells in narcolepsy. Study information: Donors had narcolepsy type 1 or type 2, or were healthy controls.

V was trimmed by 2 bases and J by 9 bases, leaving 12 bases between them. CDR1 is SGHNT, CDR2 YYREEE, per germline (reference sequence). This CDR3 is built from 14 residues. The data were produced by immunoSEQ multiplex PCR, yet TCRdb's version contains in-frame clones alone and is incomplete. The sample consists of about 27,000 clones, around 78% of them appearing once. This clonotype was sampled from a human donor with narcolepsy. This chain uses TRBV5-4 with TRBJ1-6; possibly TRBD1 for D (6 bases). The sequenced sample was CD45RA- memory CD4+ T cells from PBMCs. The CDR3 loop reads CASSFAGVVSPLHF. CDR3 coding DNA: TGTGCCAGCAGCTTCGCAGGGGTGGTTTCACCCCTCCACTTT.